A single sample is the source of the 22 T cell receptor beta chains below, sequenced in a study of shared clonotypes between healthy human individuals. TCRdb's table, derived via immunoSEQ multiplex PCR, lists solely in-frame clones and lacks some. The table records approximately 840,000 clones, 96% of them present only once. Positively selected for CCR7, the CD45RO-negative cells used as naive CD8 cells excluded terminally differentiated effector memory CD45RA+ cells. Sequencing was carried out using naive CD8+ T cells sorted from blood. The receptors were sampled from a man younger than 45 in good health.

The rearrangement links TRBV7-3 to TRBJ2-7; TRBD2 matches 7 bases. Germline V CDR1 and CDR2: SGHTA, FQGTGA. The CDR3 totals 13 residues. The J segment lost 3 bases and the V segment lost 5 bases, leaving 4 bases of the junction unmatched. The DNA of the CDR3 is TGTGCCAGCAGCCTTGCGGGGGACTACGAGCAGTACTTC. It specifies CASSLAGDYEQYF. Filled out from reference TRBV7-3 and TRBJ2-7, the complete variable domain reads GAGVSQTPSNKVTEKGKYVELRCDPISGHTALYWYRQSLGQGPEFLIYFQGTGAADDSGLPNDRFFAVRPEGSVSTLKIQRTERGDSAVYLCASSLAGDYEQYFGPGTRLTVT.

The rearrangement links TRBV29-1 to TRBJ2-4; D ambiguous. From germline, CDR1 is SQVTM and CDR2 ANQGSEA. V was shortened by 3 bases and J by 2 bases, with 8 bases between the two germline ends. The CDR3 extends over 13 amino acids. CDR3 DNA sequence: TGCAGCGTTGAGACCGGGTCCAAAAACATTCAGTACTTC. Encoded protein: CSVETGSKNIQYF.

V gene TRBV7-3 combines with J gene TRBJ2-1; 8 bases are a match to TRBD2. The CDR3 contains 16 residues. The junction had 5 bases not matched to a gene; V was cut back by 2 bases and J by 2 bases. Germline V gives CDR1 SGHTA, CDR2 FQGTGA. This chain's CDR3 is CASSLDVAGTYNEQFF. The CDR3 DNA sequence: TGTGCCAGCAGCTTAGACGTAGCGGGGACCTACAATGAGCAGTTCTTC.

V gene TRBV7-9 combines with J gene TRBJ2-1; D is undetermined. The CDR3 spans 12 residues. Trimming took 1 base from V and 10 from J, leaving 8 bases between them. Germline lookup yields CDR1 SEHNR and CDR2 FQNEAQ (reference sequence). CDR3 sequence reads: CASSLDGREQFF. In DNA, the CDR3 is TGTGCCAGCAGCTTAGACGGGCGGGAGCAGTTCTTC. Supplemented by reference TRBV7-9 and TRBJ2-1, the full variable domain reads DTGVSQNPRHKITKRGQNVTFRCDPISEHNRLYWYRQTLGQGPEFLTYFQNEAQLEKSRLLSDRFSAERPKGSFSTLEIQRTEQGDSAMYLCASSLDGREQFFGPGTRLTVL.

The V call is TRBV5-5, the J call TRBJ2-1; D is ambiguous. Trimming shortened V by 5 bases and J by 12 bases, and 12 bases separated the two germline ends. Germline loops: CDR1 SGHKS, CDR2 YYEKEE (reference sequence). The length of the CDR3 is 11 residues. CDR3 residues: CASSYDPRQFF. The CDR3 nucleotides read TGTGCCAGCAGTTACGACCCCAGGCAGTTCTTC.

This chain uses TRBV6-5 with TRBJ1-5, with D perhaps matching TRBD1 (6 bases). V gave up 0 bases and J gave up 5 bases, with 14 bases separating them. Germline CDR1 reads MNHEY; CDR2 reads SVGAGI. This CDR3 region has 16 residues. The CDR3 DNA reads TGTGCCAGCAGTTACTCGGCAGGGGCCCTCGATCAGCCCCAGCATTTT. This sequence encodes CASSYSAGALDQPQHF.

This clone has more than one count but fewer than ten. A junction boundary mismatches the germline segment, possibly from a read error. The chain recombines TRBV7-7 with TRBJ2-7; D is ambiguous. CDR1 SSHAT and CDR2 FNYEAQ come from the germline V gene (reference sequence). This CDR3 has 14 amino acids. CDR3 protein: CASSLNGNSYEQYF. The CDR3 bases are TGTGCTAGCAGCTTAAACGGAAACTCCTACGAGCAGTACTTC.

V and J are TRBV5-6 and TRBJ2-3; D is uncertain. The CDR3 contains 15 residues. CDR1 SGHDT and CDR2 YYEEEE come from the germline V gene. Trimming shortened V by 0 bases and J by 3 bases, and 11 bases separated the two germline ends. As DNA, the CDR3 is TGTGCCAGCAGCTTGGACGGTTTTTGGACAGATACGCAGTATTTT. It is translated as CASSLDGFWTDTQYF.

The chain recombines TRBV29-1 with TRBJ2-7; 7 positions match TRBD1. Germline V gives CDR1 SQVTM, CDR2 ANQGSEA. V trimming: 7 bases; J trimming: 2 bases; junction bases outside the gene matches: 11. This CDR3 contains 14 residues. The CDR3 region has the DNA TGCAGCGCCTTCGCAGGACAGGCTCCCTACGAGCAGTACTTC. This encodes CSAFAGQAPYEQYF.

The chain is built from TRBV18 and TRBJ2-1; the match to TRBD1 covers 8 bases. Germline V gene data show CDR1 as KGHSH and CDR2 as LQKENI. The CDR3 spans 15 residues. Germline trimming cut 5 bases from V and 2 bases from J; bases unmatched to any gene: 5. The CDR3 DNA reads as TGTGCCAGCTCAATGTCAGGGGGCGCCTACAATGAGCAGTTCTTC. It specifies CASSMSGGAYNEQFF.

The chain carries TRBV19 and TRBJ2-4, with D perhaps matching TRBD2 (5 bases). V lost 10 bases to trimming and J lost 11 bases, with 18 bases between them. Germline-derived CDR1 and CDR2 are LNHDA and SQIVND (reference sequence). This CDR3 is 12 amino acids long. CDR3 bases: TGTGCCACCCGAGGGTCAAAACATGTTCAGTACTTC. It encodes CATRGSKHVQYF.

The chain links TRBV5-6 to TRBJ2-1, with D perhaps matching TRBD1 (7 bases). V lost 0 bases and J 6 bases, leaving 16 bases between the germline ends. Germline V lookup: CDR1 SGHDT, CDR2 YYEEEE. This CDR3 spans 16 amino acids. The CDR3 coding sequence is TGTGCCAGCAGCTTGGGAGGGGGGACAGACTCCAATGAGCAGTTCTTC. It yields the protein CASSLGGGTDSNEQFF.

The chain uses TRBV11-3 and TRBJ2-1, with unresolved D. V was clipped by 5 bases and J by 0 bases, with 11 bases between them. Germline CDR1 and CDR2: SGHNT and YENEEA. This CDR3 has 15 residues. CDR3 sequence reads: CASSPGPSSYNEQFF. CDR3 DNA sequence: TGTGCCAGCAGCCCAGGACCCAGCTCCTACAATGAGCAGTTCTTC.

This chain links TRBV30 with TRBJ2-7; 11 bases line up with TRBD2. Trimming at V came to 7 bases and at J to 12 bases, leaving 5 bases not matched to a gene. Germline values: CDR1 GTSNPN, CDR2 SVGIG (reference sequence). The CDR3 loop spans 10 amino acids. CDR3 sequence reads: CASLAGAMYF. In DNA, the CDR3 is TGTGCCTCACTAGCGGGAGCGATGTACTTC.

This clone appeared a single time. Other nucleotide sequences in the sample specify the same CDR3. V and J are TRBV2 and TRBJ2-3; tentative D call: TRBD1 (6 bases). This CDR3 contains 14 residues. Germline CDR1 SNHLY, CDR2 FYNNEI. V lost 5 bases and J lost 0, with 9 bases in between. The CDR3, as DNA: TGTGCCAGCAGTTGGACAGCTAGCACAGATACGCAGTATTTT. Its translation: CASSWTASTDTQYF.

The V gene is TRBV21-1, the J gene TRBJ2-5. TRBV21-1 is given as a pseudogene. The CDR3 is made up of 12 amino acids. Here the CDR3 reads CASSKAGETQYF. The CDR3 region has the DNA TGTGCCAGCAGCAAAGCTGGAGAGACCCAGTACTTC.

The V gene is TRBV4-2, the J gene TRBJ1-1; no firm D call. The V end was cut by 1 base, the J end by 3 bases, with 12 bases between. Germline CDR1 and CDR2: LGHNA and YNFKEQ. This CDR3 is built from 15 residues. CDR3 sequence: CASSQGASLDTEAFF. In DNA form, the CDR3 reads TGTGCCAGCAGCCAAGGGGCATCCTTGGACACTGAAGCTTTCTTT.

J is TRBJ2-1 and V is TRBV27; 9 nucleotides agree with TRBD2. There are 17 residues in the CDR3. Trimming cost V 5 bases and J 4 bases; bases outside gene matches: 12. CDR1 MNHEY and CDR2 SMNVEV come from the germline V gene (reference sequence). The CDR3 reads CASSPSLAGLAYNEQFF. In DNA form, the CDR3 reads TGTGCCAGCAGTCCCTCCCTAGCGGGATTGGCTTACAATGAGCAGTTCTTC.

The V gene is TRBV7-9, the J gene TRBJ2-7; D not resolved. The CDR3 covers 14 residues. V shed 5 bases and J shed 1 base, with 12 bases lying between them. Germline CDR1 SEHNR, CDR2 FQNEAQ (reference sequence). The CDR3 nucleotides are TGTGCCAGCAGCGACCGATCGACTTCCTACGAGCAGTACTTC. Protein: CASSDRSTSYEQYF.

This chain uses TRBV9 with TRBJ2-1; no firm D call. V was clipped by 0 bases and J by 3 bases, with 10 bases between them. CDR1 and CDR2 from the germline V gene are SGDLS and YYNGEE. The CDR3 has 15 amino acids. The CDR3 loop is CASSVENYDYNEQFF. The CDR3 coding sequence is TGTGCCAGCAGCGTAGAGAATTACGACTACAATGAGCAGTTCTTC.

The chain employs TRBV7-9 and TRBJ1-1; 8 nucleotides line up with TRBD1. This CDR3 has 16 residues. Trimming took 5 bases from V and 7 from J; bases not matched to a gene: 15. CDR1 and CDR2 (germline): SEHNR, FQNEAQ (reference sequence). CDR3: CASSQTTGGRPDEAFF. The CDR3 DNA follows: TGTGCCAGCAGCCAAACCACAGGGGGACGGCCCGATGAAGCTTTCTTT.

The gene calls are TRBV5-4 and TRBJ2-3, with 8 nucleotides matching TRBD2. Trimming at V came to 2 bases and at J to 4 bases, leaving 6 bases not matched to a gene. The CDR3 has 15 amino acids. Germline loops: CDR1 SGHNT, CDR2 YYREEE (reference sequence). The CDR3 spells CASSFQTSAPDTQYF. DNA of the CDR3: TGTGCCAGCAGCTTCCAGACTAGCGCCCCAGATACGCAGTATTTT.